The following is a TCR beta chain sequence with its context. These data come from a study of shared clonotypes between healthy human individuals. Sequencing was performed with immunoSEQ multiplex PCR; in TCRdb, only in-frame clones are kept and a portion is missing. The sample records about 99,000 clones, roughly 45% being singletons. The CDR3 covers 17 residues. The V and J ends lost 5 bases and 0 bases respectively, with 20 bases between them. CDR1 is PRHDT, CDR2 FYEKMQ, per germline (reference sequence). Sequenced input: PBMCs. The chain carries TRBV13 and TRBJ2-7; D gene unclear. The sequence was obtained from a middle-aged woman in good health. Some clones in this sample may be carry-over from other donors' samples. DNA of the CDR3: TGTGCCAGCAGCCCGCCGACCGTGCGAGCACGCTCCTACGAGCAGTACTTC. Its protein is CASSPPTVRARSYEQYF. Drawing the rest from reference TRBV13 and TRBJ2-7, the complete variable domain is AAGVIQSPRHLIKEKRETATLKCYPIPRHDTVYWYQQGPGQDPQFLISFYEKMQSDKGSIPDRFSAQQFSDYHSELNMSSLELGDSALYFCASSPPTVRARSYEQYFGPGTRLTVT.